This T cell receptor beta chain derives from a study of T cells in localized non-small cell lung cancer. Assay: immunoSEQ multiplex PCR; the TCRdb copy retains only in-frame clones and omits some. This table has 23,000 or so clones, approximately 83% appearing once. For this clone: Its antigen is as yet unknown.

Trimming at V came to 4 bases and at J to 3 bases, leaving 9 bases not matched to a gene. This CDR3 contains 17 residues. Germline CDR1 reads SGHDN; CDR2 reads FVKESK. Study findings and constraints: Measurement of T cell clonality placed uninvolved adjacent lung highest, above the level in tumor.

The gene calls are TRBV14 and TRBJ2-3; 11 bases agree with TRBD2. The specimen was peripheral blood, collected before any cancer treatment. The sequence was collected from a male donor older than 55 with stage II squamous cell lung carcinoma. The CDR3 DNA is TGTGCCAGCAGCCGACGACTAGCGGGGCTAAGGACAGATACGCAGTATTTT. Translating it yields CASSRRLAGLRTDTQYF.